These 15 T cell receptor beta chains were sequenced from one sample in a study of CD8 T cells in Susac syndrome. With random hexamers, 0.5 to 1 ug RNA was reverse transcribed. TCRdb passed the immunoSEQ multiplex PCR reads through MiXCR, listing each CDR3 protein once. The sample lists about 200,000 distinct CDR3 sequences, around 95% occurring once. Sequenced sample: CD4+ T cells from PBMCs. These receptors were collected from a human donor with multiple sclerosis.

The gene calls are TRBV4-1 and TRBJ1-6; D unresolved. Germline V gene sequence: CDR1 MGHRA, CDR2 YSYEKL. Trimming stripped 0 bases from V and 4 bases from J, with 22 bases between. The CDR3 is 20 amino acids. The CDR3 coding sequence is TGCGCCAGCAGCCAAGAGCGCGAGTCTCCAACGCTCAGATATAATTCACCCCTCCACTTT. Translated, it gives CASSQERESPTLRYNSPLHF.

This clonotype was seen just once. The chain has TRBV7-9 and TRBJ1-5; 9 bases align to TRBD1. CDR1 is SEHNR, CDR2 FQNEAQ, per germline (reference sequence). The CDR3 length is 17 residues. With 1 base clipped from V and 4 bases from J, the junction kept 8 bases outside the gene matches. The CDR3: CASSLVQGGQGNQPQHF. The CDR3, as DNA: TGTGCCAGCAGCTTAGTCCAGGGTGGACAGGGGAATCAGCCCCAGCATTTT.

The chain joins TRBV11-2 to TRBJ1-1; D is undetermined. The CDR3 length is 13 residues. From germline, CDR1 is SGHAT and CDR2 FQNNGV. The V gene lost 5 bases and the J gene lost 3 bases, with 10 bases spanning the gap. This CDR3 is CASSLVGYTEAFF. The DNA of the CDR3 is TGTGCCAGCAGCCTCGTTGGGTACACTGAAGCTTTCTTT.

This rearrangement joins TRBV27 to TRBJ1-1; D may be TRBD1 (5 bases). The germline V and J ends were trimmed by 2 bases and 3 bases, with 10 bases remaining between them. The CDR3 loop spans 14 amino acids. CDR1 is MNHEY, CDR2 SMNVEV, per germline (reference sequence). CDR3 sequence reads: CASSLARVDTEAFF. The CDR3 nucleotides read TGTGCCAGCAGTTTAGCCAGGGTGGACACTGAAGCTTTCTTT.

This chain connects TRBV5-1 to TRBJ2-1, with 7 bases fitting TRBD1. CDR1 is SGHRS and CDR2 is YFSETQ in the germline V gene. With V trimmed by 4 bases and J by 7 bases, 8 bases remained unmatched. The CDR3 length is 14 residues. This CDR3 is CASSPLNRGNEQFF. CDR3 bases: TGCGCCAGCAGCCCACTGAACAGGGGTAATGAGCAGTTCTTC.

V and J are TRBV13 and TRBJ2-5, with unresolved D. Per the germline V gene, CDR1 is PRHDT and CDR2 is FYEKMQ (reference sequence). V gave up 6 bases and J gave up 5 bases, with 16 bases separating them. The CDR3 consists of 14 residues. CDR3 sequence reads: CASRPTRASETQYF. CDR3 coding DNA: TGTGCCAGCAGACCCACCAGAGCGTCGGAGACCCAGTACTTC.

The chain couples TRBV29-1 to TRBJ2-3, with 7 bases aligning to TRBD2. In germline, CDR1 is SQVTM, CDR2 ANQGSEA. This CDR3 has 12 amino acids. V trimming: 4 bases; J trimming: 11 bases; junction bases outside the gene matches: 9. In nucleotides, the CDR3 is TGCAGCGTTGGGTGGGGGGGTCAGATGCAGTATTTT. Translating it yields CSVGWGGQMQYF.

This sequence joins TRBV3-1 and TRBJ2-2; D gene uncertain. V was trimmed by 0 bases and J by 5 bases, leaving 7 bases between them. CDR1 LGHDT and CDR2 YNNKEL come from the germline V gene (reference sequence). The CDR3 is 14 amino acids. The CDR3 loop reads CASSQELGTGELFF. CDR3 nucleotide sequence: TGTGCCAGCAGCCAAGAATTGGGAACCGGGGAGCTGTTTTTT.

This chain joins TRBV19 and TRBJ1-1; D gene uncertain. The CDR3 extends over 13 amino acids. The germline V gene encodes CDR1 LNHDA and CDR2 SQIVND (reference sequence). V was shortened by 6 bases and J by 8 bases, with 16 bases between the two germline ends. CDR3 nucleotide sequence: TGTGCCAGTAGCCCAGGAGATTGGACGGAAGCTTTCTTT. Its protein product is CASSPGDWTEAFF.

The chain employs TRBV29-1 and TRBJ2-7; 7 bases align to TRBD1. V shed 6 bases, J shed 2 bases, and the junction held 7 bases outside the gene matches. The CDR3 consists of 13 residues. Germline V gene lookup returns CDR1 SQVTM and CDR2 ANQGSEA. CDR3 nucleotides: TGCAGCGTGACGGGGACAGCGACCTACGAGCAGTACTTC. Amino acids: CSVTGTATYEQYF.

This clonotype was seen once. The CDR3 bases are TGCAGTGCGTACCCCTTCAGGGGGGGTAGCACAGATACGCAGTATTTT. Translation gives CSAYPFRGGSTDTQYF. V usage is TRBV20-1 and J usage is TRBJ2-3, with D perhaps assigned TRBD1 or TRBD2 (7 bases each). The CDR3 extends over 16 amino acids. Germline V lookup: CDR1 DFQATT, CDR2 SNEGSKA (reference sequence). Between the trimmed V and J ends, which lost 6 bases and 0 bases, there was a span of 19 bases.

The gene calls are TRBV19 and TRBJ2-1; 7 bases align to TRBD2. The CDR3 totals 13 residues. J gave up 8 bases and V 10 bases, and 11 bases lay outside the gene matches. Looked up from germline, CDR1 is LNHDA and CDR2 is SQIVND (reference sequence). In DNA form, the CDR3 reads TGTGCCATTGGCGGGACGGGGGGTGATGAGCAGTTCTTC. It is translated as CAIGGTGGDEQFF.

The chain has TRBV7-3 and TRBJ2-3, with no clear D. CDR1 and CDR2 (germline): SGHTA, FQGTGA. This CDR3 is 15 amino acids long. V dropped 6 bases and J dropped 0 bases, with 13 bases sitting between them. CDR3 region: CASSSGLTSTDTQYF. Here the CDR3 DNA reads TGTGCCAGCAGTTCTGGTTTGACTAGCACAGATACGCAGTATTTT.

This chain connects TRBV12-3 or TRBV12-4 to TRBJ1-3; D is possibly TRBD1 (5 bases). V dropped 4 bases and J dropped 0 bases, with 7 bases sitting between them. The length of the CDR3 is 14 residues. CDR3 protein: CASSWGSSGNTIYF. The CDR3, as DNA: TGTGCCAGCAGTTGGGGGTCCTCTGGAAACACCATATATTTT.

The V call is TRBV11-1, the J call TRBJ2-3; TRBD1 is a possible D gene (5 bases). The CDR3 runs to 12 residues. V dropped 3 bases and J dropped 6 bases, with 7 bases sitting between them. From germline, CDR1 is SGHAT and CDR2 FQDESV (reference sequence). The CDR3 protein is CASSFNRDTQYF. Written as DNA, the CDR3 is TGTGCCAGCAGCTTTAACAGGGATACGCAGTATTTT.